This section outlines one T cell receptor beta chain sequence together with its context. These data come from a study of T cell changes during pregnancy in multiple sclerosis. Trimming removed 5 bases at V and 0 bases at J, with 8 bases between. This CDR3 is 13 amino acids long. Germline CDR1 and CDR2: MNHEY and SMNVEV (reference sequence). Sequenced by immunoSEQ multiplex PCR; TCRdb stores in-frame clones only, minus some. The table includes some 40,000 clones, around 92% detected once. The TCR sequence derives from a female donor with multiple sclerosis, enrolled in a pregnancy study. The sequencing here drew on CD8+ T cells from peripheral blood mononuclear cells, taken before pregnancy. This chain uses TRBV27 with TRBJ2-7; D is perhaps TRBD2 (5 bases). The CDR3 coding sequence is TGTGCCAGCAGTGGAGGTAACTCCTACGAGCAGTACTTC. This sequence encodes CASSGGNSYEQYF.